This T cell receptor beta chain was observed in a study of cytomegalovirus exposure and HLA in healthy donors. PCR employed 60 Vbeta and 13 Jbeta primers. Using immunoSEQ multiplex PCR, the repertoire was profiled, and TCRdb retains in-frame clones only, with some absent. The sample carries some 130,000 clones, 70% to 90% recorded once. The CDR3 loop spans 19 amino acids. J was trimmed by 4 bases and V by 0 bases; bases with no gene match: 14. The germline V gene encodes CDR1 LGHNA and CDR2 YNFKEQ. This clone occurred a few times. What it binds is not known. Study-level points and caveats: Because they were indistinguishable, some V segments, including TRBV6-2 and TRBV6-3, were excluded. Most TCR sequences were rare, but some public TCRs occurred in many donors.

The V call is TRBV4-2, the J call TRBJ2-5, with 10 nucleotides matching TRBD2. This receptor was identified in a boy aged 5-17 years in good health and CMV-seronegative. Material for sequencing was PBMCs. CDR3 residues: CASSQEALAGERFRETQYF. In DNA, the CDR3 is TGTGCCAGCAGCCAAGAAGCGCTAGCGGGAGAGAGGTTTAGAGAGACCCAGTACTTC.